This T cell receptor beta chain was captured in a study of regulatory T cells in long-lasting Graves disease. Study context: Graves' disease counted as persistent after over 5 years of antithyroid drugs with positive TSH receptor antibodies.

This clonotype was counted at least ten times. Assembly of TCR beta libraries relied on iRepertoire HTBI primers together with Arm-PCR of CDR3 regions. TCRdb itself ran the multiplex PCR reads through MiXCR, one entry per CDR3 protein. The sample has 650,000 to 850,000 distinct CDR3 sequences; 30% are singletons. The V gene's germline CDR1 is LGHNT and CDR2 FRNRAP. CDR3 length: 13 residues. The germline V and J ends were trimmed by 7 bases and 5 bases, with 14 bases remaining between them. Sample time point: persistent/refractory GD, antithyroid drugs over 5 years with positive TRAb. The TCR library was made from RNA extracted from PBMCs. It was by American Thyroid Association guidelines that Graves' disease was diagnosed.

The source is a female donor with Graves disease. This chain joins TRBV12-5 and TRBJ2-5, with TRBD2 as a possible D gene (6 bases). The specimen was peripheral blood mononuclear cells (PBMCs), collected when the disease was refractory, from a patient treated with antithyroid drugs. The CDR3 coding sequence is TGTGCTAGTGTTCTAGCGCCAGGGGAGACCCAGTACTTC. It encodes CASVLAPGETQYF.